Following are 28 T cell receptor beta chains from one sample sequenced in a study of T cells in Graves' hyperthyroidism and ophthalmopathy. The source material, RNA transcripts, was used to amplify TCR beta CDR3 regions. First-round RT-PCR of the TCR CDR3 relied on the HTBI primer set. TCRdb re-called the multiplex PCR reads with MiXCR, one entry per CDR3 protein. The sample has 500,000 to 750,000 distinct CDR3 sequences; approximately 44% are singletons. Sequenced input: peripheral blood or thyroid tissue (not recorded which). Source of these receptors: a woman between 18 and 29 years old with Graves' hyperthyroidism.

This chain joins TRBV25-1 and TRBJ1-2; tentatively, D is TRBD1 (5 bases). Trimming took off 2 bases at V and 4 bases at J, with 8 bases between the two ends. CDR3 size: 13 residues. Germline CDR1 is MGHDK and CDR2 is SYGVNS. As DNA, the CDR3 is TGTGCCAGCAGTGAAGTGGGGCGCTATGGCTACACCTTC. It encodes CASSEVGRYGYTF.

The chain is built from TRBV29-1 and TRBJ2-7; D remains unclear. Germline-derived CDR1 and CDR2 are SQVTM and ANQGSEA. CDR3 length equals 13 residues. V lost 8 bases to trimming and J lost 1 base, with 15 bases between them. The CDR3 sequence is CSLGPPASYEQYF. The CDR3 nucleotides are TGCAGCTTAGGACCCCCGGCATCCTACGAGCAGTACTTC.

This clonotype was counted many times. The chain is built from TRBV20-1 and TRBJ1-6; 7 nucleotides line up with TRBD1. The CDR3 totals 12 residues. Germline V gives CDR1 DFQATT, CDR2 SNEGSKA (reference sequence). Germline trimming cut 5 bases from V and 9 bases from J; bases unmatched to any gene: 4. The CDR3 is CSAGTDRSPLHF. The CDR3, as DNA: TGCAGTGCTGGGACAGATCGTTCACCCCTCCACTTT.

In its sample, this clonotype was seen many times. The CDR3 sequence is CSANLGPWAGEKLFF. CDR3 sequence (DNA): TGCAGTGCTAACCTGGGACCTTGGGCTGGAGAAAAACTGTTTTTT. The chain is built from TRBV20-1 and TRBJ1-4, with a tentative D call TRBD1 (5 bases). Trimming shortened V by 4 bases and J by 8 bases, and 20 bases separated the two germline ends. The CDR3 contains 15 residues. Germline assignment: CDR1 DFQATT and CDR2 SNEGSKA (reference sequence).

The CDR3 DNA sequence: TGTGCCTACAGGAAACTACCCTCTGGAAACACCATATATTTT. Its translation is CAYRKLPSGNTIYF. The chain carries TRBV30 and TRBJ1-3; perhaps TRBD1 as D (5 bases). Trimming left V 7 bases short and J 0 bases short, with 13 bases between. The CDR3 totals 14 residues. CDR1 and CDR2 (germline): GTSNPN, SVGIG (reference sequence).

This clonotype was observed many times. This chain joins TRBV7-2 and TRBJ2-7, with D hard to call. V was trimmed by 1 base and J by 7 bases, leaving 14 bases between them. This CDR3 region has 14 residues. Germline CDR1 and CDR2: SGHTA and FQGNSA. CDR3 in amino acids: CASSLGTLGLEQYF. The CDR3 DNA reads as TGTGCCAGCAGCTTAGGGACCCTGGGTTTAGAGCAGTACTTC.

The chain is built from TRBV10-3 and TRBJ1-2; 10 nucleotides match TRBD1. The germline CDR1 and CDR2 sequences are ENHRY and SYGVKD. The CDR3 has 13 amino acids. With V trimmed by 9 bases and J by 6 bases, 7 bases remained unmatched. The CDR3 region is CAITGTGVHGYTF. For the CDR3, the DNA is TGTGCCATAACCGGGACAGGGGTACATGGCTACACCTTC.

This clonotype occurred many times. The rearrangement links TRBV9 to TRBJ1-2; no clear D gene. The CDR3 is 15 amino acids. Germline V gene data show CDR1 as SGDLS and CDR2 as YYNGEE. V dropped 4 bases and J dropped 1 base, with 14 bases sitting between them. CDR3 bases: TGTGCCAGCAGCCTTGTGACGGCTGTTAACTATGGCTACACCTTC. Protein product: CASSLVTAVNYGYTF.

The gene calls are TRBV7-9 and TRBJ1-2, with a tentative D call TRBD1 (6 bases). This CDR3 has 14 amino acids. V gave up 5 bases and J gave up 7 bases, with 17 bases separating them. Germline V gene sequence: CDR1 SEHNR, CDR2 FQNEAQ (reference sequence). The CDR3 here is CASSAQGIHSGYTF. In DNA, the CDR3 is TGTGCCAGCAGCGCGCAGGGGATTCACTCTGGCTACACCTTC.

This clonotype appeared many times. The CDR3 region is CASSHNIFGATSNTGELFF. For the CDR3, the DNA is TGTGCCAGTAGTCACAACATCTTCGGGGCCACTTCGAACACCGGGGAGCTGTTTTTT. The chain uses TRBV19 and TRBJ2-2, with D perhaps assigned TRBD1 or TRBD2 (5 bases each). Germline values: CDR1 LNHDA, CDR2 SQIVND (reference sequence). There are 19 residues in the CDR3. Trimming shortened V by 5 bases and J by 0 bases, and 22 bases separated the two germline ends.

This clonotype was picked up many times. V gene TRBV27 combines with J gene TRBJ2-5; the D gene is possibly TRBD1 (6 bases). Germline V CDR1 and CDR2: MNHEY, SMNVEV (reference sequence). V was pared by 5 bases and J by 2 bases, with 6 bases between. The CDR3 runs to 12 residues. The CDR3 DNA follows: TGTGCCAGCAGTGACAGGCAAGAGACCCAGTACTTC. Amino acids: CASSDRQETQYF.

This sequence joins TRBV5-1 and TRBJ1-4; D is ambiguous. CDR1 SGHRS and CDR2 YFSETQ come from the germline V gene. There are 14 residues in the CDR3. V lost 4 bases and J 5 bases, leaving 12 bases between the germline ends. CDR3 DNA sequence: TGCGCCAGCAGCCAGTGGAGAGACAATGAAAAACTGTTTTTT. This translates into CASSQWRDNEKLFF.

Of note for this clonotype: Germline is not matched at one junction end, which may reflect a read error. The chain combines TRBV25-1 with TRBJ1-2, with D possibly matching TRBD1 (5 bases). From germline, CDR1 is MGHDK and CDR2 SYGVNS. This CDR3 comprises 15 residues. CDR3 region: CASSVGDGGDYGHTF. DNA of the CDR3: TGTGCCAGCAGCGTAGGGGACGGCGGAGACTATGGCCACACCTTC.

J is TRBJ1-6 and V is TRBV11-3; TRBD1 matches 10 bases. The CDR3 contains 15 residues. J lost 7 bases, V lost 3 bases, and 3 bases had no gene match. Germline CDR1 is SGHNT and CDR2 is YENEEA. The CDR3 region is CASSLGQGLNSPLHF. The CDR3 nucleotides are TGTGCCAGCAGCTTGGGACAGGGGTTAAATTCACCCCTCCACTTT.

The gene calls are TRBV10-3 and TRBJ1-6, with TRBD1 identical over 7 bases. Germline V gives CDR1 ENHRY, CDR2 SYGVKD. V shed 8 bases and J 10 bases; nucleotides not matched to a gene: 8. There are 13 residues in the CDR3. The DNA for the CDR3 is TGTGCCATCGGTTCGGGACAGTCGTCACCCCTCCACTTT. Encoded protein: CAIGSGQSSPLHF.

The chain is built from TRBV20-1 and TRBJ2-7; 7 bases align to TRBD2. The CDR3 is 15 amino acids. V shed 0 bases, J shed 7 bases, and the junction held 12 bases outside the gene matches. Germline CDR1 reads DFQATT; CDR2 reads SNEGSKA (reference sequence). The DNA for the CDR3 is TGCAGTGCTAGAGATCAGCGGGATCCCCAAAATGAGCAGTACTTC. Its protein is CSARDQRDPQNEQYF.

This clonotype was recorded many times. The chain combines TRBV24-1 with TRBJ2-2, with 10 bases that match TRBD2. CDR1 and CDR2 from the germline V gene are KGHDR and SFDVKD. The CDR3 consists of 16 residues. Unmatched junction bases numbered 5, after V lost 1 base and J lost 7 bases. The CDR3 loop reads CATSDFLAGAVGELFF. CDR3 coding DNA: TGTGCCACCAGTGATTTCCTAGCGGGAGCGGTCGGGGAGCTGTTTTTT.

This clonotype was recorded many times. The chain has TRBV15 and TRBJ1-2, with a weak D call TRBD1 (6 bases). The germline CDR1 and CDR2 sequences are LNHNV and YYDKDF (reference sequence). Trimming shortened V by 0 bases and J by 6 bases, and 8 bases separated the two germline ends. The CDR3 totals 13 residues. The CDR3 nucleotides read TGTGCCACCAGCAGAGATCCAGGGGATGGCTACACCTTC. Encoded protein: CATSRDPGDGYTF.

The table lists this clonotype with many counts. The chain couples TRBV24-1 to TRBJ2-5; D possibly matches TRBD1 or TRBD2 (6 bases each). V was shortened by 0 bases and J by 5 bases, with 12 bases between the two germline ends. Germline assignment: CDR1 KGHDR and CDR2 SFDVKD. This CDR3 spans 15 amino acids. The DNA of the CDR3 is TGTGCCACCAGTGATTTGTCGGGGGCAGGGGAGACCCAGTACTTC. It codes for CATSDLSGAGETQYF.

The chain uses TRBV2 and TRBJ2-7, with unresolved D. Germline V gene lookup returns CDR1 SNHLY and CDR2 FYNNEI. CDR3 length equals 14 residues. V was trimmed by 3 bases and J by 3 bases, leaving 12 bases between them. The CDR3 DNA reads TGTGCCAGCAGTGAGAGGCGGCCCGACTACGAGCAGTACTTC. This codes for CASSERRPDYEQYF. The full variable domain, rest sourced from reference TRBV2 and TRBJ2-7, is EPEVTQTPSHQVTQMGQEVILRCVPISNHLYFYWYRQILGQKVEFLVSFYNNEISEKSEIFDDQFSVERPDGSNFTLKIRSTKLEDSAMYFCASSERRPDYEQYFGPGTRLTVT.

This clonotype was seen a few times. The chain employs TRBV2 and TRBJ2-4; no firm D call. From germline, CDR1 is SNHLY and CDR2 FYNNEI. Trimming removed 7 bases from V and 8 bases from J, with 9 bases in between. This CDR3 region has 11 residues. The DNA of the CDR3 is TGTGCCAGCAATAGGTTGGACATTCAGTACTTC. Residues: CASNRLDIQYF.

Notes on this clonotype: Possible read error: a much larger clone is one base away. V and J are TRBV9 and TRBJ2-5; D gene ambiguous. Trimming pared 4 bases from V and 5 bases from J, leaving 18 bases between. The CDR3 has 15 amino acids. Germline V CDR1 and CDR2: SGDLS, YYNGEE. DNA for the CDR3: TGTGCCAGCAGCTCTCCCCCTTCCCCTCAGGAGACCCAGTACTTC. It encodes CASSSPPSPQETQYF.

V usage is TRBV24-1 and J usage is TRBJ1-2, with TRBD1 identical over 7 bases. In germline, CDR1 is KGHDR, CDR2 SFDVKD. CDR3 length: 18 amino acids. V lost 11 bases to trimming and J lost 0 bases; unmatched junction nucleotides: 20. Here the CDR3 DNA reads TGTGCCAGCAGAACTCGAAGAGGACAGGAGGGAACTAACTATGGCTACACCTTC. The encoded protein is CASRTRRGQEGTNYGYTF.

As concerns this clonotype: A much larger clone is a single base away; this may be a read error. The chain combines TRBV12-3 or TRBV12-4 with TRBJ1-1; D not resolved. CDR3 length: 14 amino acids. The ends were cut back, 3 bases at V and 7 bases at J, with 15 bases in the middle. CDR3 sequence reads: CASSLDPRNVEAFF. In DNA, the CDR3 is TGTGCCAGCAGTTTGGATCCACGGAACGTTGAAGCTTTCTTT.

This chain joins TRBV15 and TRBJ2-5, with 7 bases fitting TRBD1. The CDR3 covers 14 residues. J was trimmed by 5 bases and V by 2 bases; bases with no gene match: 5. From germline, CDR1 is LNHNV and CDR2 YYDKDF (reference sequence). The DNA for the CDR3 is TGTGCCACCAGCAGAACCAGGGGGAGTGAGACCCAGTACTTC. It codes for CATSRTRGSETQYF.

This clonotype was detected many times. The chain uses TRBV24-1 and TRBJ1-1; no clear D. Germline CDR1 is KGHDR and CDR2 is SFDVKD. The CDR3 consists of 13 residues. Trimming left V 0 bases short and J 5 bases short, with 6 bases between. The CDR3: CATSDLWGTEAFF. CDR3 in DNA: TGTGCCACCAGTGATTTGTGGGGAACTGAAGCTTTCTTT.

There are many counts of this clonotype. V and J are TRBV9 and TRBJ2-7; D may be TRBD1 (6 bases). The V and J ends lost 2 bases and 4 bases respectively, with 13 bases between them. Germline V gene data show CDR1 as SGDLS and CDR2 as YYNGEE. The CDR3 covers 14 residues. This CDR3 is CASSVTGQVYEQYF. The CDR3 DNA reads as TGTGCCAGCAGCGTGACGGGACAAGTTTACGAGCAGTACTTC. Complete variable domain (other parts from reference TRBV9 and TRBJ2-7): DSGVTQTPKHLITATGQRVTLRCSPRSGDLSVYWYQQSLDQGLQFLIQYYNGEERAKGNILERFSAQQFPDLHSELNLSSLELGDSALYFCASSVTGQVYEQYFGPGTRLTVT.

The genes are TRBV7-2 and TRBJ1-1, with 8 bases lining up with TRBD1. This CDR3 is 13 amino acids long. V was clipped by 4 bases and J by 7 bases; unmatched bases: 5. Looked up from germline, CDR1 is SGHTA and CDR2 is FQGNSA. CDR3 protein: CASSSDRGGEAFF. The CDR3 DNA follows: TGTGCCAGCAGCTCCGACAGGGGTGGTGAAGCTTTCTTT.